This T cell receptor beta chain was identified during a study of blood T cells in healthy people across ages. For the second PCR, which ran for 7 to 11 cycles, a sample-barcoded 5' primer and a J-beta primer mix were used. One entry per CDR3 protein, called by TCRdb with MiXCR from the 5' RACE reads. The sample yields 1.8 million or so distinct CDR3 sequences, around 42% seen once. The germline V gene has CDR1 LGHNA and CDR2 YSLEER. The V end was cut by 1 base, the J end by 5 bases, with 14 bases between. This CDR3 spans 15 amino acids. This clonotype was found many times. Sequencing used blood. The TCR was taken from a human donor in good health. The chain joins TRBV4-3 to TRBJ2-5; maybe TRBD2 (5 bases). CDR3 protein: CASSQVVRESETQYF. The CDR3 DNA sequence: TGCGCCAGCAGCCAAGTGGTCCGGGAATCGGAGACCCAGTACTTC.